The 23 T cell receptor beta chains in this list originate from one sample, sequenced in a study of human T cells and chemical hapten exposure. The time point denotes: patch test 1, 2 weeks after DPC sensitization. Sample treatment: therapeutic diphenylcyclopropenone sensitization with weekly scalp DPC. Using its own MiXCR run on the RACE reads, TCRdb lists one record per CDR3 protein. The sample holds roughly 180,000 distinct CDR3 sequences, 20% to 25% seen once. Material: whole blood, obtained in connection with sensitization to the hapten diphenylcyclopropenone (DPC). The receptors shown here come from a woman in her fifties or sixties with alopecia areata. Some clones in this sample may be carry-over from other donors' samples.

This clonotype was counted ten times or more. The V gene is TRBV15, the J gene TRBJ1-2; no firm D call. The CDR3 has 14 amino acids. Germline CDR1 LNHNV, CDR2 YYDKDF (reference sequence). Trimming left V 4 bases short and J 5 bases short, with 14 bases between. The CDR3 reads CATSMLGMEYGYTF. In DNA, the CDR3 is TGTGCCACCAGCATGTTAGGGATGGAATATGGCTACACCTTC.

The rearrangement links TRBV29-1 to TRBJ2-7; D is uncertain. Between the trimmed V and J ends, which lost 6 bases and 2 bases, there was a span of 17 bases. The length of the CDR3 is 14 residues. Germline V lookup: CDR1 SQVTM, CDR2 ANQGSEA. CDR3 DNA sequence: TGCAGCGTCTCTCTCCCGACTGGTACCTACGAGCAGTACTTC. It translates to CSVSLPTGTYEQYF.

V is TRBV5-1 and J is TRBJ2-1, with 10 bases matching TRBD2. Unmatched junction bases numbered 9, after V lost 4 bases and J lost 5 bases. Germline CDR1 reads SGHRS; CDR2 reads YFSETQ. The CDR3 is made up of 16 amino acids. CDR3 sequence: CASSPLPGLANNEQFF. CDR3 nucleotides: TGCGCCAGCAGCCCACTACCGGGACTAGCGAACAATGAGCAGTTCTTC.

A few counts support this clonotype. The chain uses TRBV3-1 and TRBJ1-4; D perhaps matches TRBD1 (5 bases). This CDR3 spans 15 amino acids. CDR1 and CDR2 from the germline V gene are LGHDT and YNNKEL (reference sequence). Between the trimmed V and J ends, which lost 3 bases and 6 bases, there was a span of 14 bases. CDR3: CASSQGGVPYEKLFF. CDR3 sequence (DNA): TGTGCCAGCAGCCAGGGAGGGGTGCCCTATGAAAAACTGTTTTTT. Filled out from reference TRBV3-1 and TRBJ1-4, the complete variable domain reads DTAVSQTPKYLVTQMGNDKSIKCEQNLGHDTMYWYKQDSKKFLKIMFSYNNKELIINETVPNRFSPKSPDKAHLNLHINSLELGDSAVYFCASSQGGVPYEKLFFGSGTQLSVL.

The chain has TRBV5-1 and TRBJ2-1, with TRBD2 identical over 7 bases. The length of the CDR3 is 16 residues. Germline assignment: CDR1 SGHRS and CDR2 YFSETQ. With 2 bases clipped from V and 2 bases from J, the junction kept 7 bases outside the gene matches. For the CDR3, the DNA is TGCGCCAGCAGCTTAGGCGGGAGTAGCGCCTACAATGAGCAGTTCTTC. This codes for CASSLGGSSAYNEQFF.

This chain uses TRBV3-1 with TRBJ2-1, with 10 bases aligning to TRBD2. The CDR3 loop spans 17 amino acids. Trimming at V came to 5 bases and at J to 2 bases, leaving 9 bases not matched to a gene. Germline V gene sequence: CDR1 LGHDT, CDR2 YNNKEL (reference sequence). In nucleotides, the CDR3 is TGTGCCAGCAGCTCAATAGCGGGAGGTACTACCTACAATGAGCAGTTCTTC. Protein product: CASSSIAGGTTYNEQFF.

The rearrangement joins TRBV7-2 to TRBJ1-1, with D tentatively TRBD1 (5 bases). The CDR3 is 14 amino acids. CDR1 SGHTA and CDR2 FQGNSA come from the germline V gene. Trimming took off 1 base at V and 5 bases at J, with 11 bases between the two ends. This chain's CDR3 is CASSLDWGGTEAFF. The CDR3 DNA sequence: TGTGCCAGCAGCTTAGATTGGGGGGGGACTGAAGCTTTCTTT. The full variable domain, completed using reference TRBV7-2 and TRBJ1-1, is GAGVSQSPSNKVTEKGKDVELRCDPISGHTALYWYRQSLGQGLEFLIYFQGNSAPDKSGLPSDRFSAERTGGSVSTLTIQRTQQEDSAVYLCASSLDWGGTEAFFGQGTRLTVV.

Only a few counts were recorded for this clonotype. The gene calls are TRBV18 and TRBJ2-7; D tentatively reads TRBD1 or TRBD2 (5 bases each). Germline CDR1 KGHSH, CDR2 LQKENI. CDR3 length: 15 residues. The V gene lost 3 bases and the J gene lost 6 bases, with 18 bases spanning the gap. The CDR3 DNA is TGTGCCAGCTCACCCTACCCGGGACCTCAGGCCGAGCAGTACTTC. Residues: CASSPYPGPQAEQYF.

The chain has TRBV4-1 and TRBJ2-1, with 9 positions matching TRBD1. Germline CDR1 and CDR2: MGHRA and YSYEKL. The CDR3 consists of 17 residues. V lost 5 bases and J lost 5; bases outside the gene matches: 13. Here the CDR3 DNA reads TGCGCCAGCAGCGGTAAACGTCGGACAGGGGAAAACAATGAGCAGTTCTTC. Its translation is CASSGKRRTGENNEQFF.

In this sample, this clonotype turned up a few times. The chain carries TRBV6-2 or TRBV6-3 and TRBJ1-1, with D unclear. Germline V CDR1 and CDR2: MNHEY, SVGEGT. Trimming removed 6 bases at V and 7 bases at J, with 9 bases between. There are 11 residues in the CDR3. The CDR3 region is CASRGRHEAFF. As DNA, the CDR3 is TGTGCCAGCAGAGGACGTCATGAAGCTTTCTTT.

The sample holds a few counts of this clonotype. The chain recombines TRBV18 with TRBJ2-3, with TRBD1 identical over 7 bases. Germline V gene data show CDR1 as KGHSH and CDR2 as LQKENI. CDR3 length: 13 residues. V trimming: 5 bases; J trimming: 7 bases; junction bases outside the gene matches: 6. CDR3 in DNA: TGTGCCAGCTCATTGCTACAGGGGAATACGCAGTATTTT. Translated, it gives CASSLLQGNTQYF.

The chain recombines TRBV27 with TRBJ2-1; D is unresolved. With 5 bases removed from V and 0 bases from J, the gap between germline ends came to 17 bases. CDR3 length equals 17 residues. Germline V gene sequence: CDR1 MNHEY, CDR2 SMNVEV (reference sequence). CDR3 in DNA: TGTGCCAGCAGTAAATCCCCACCCCGTAGCTCCTACAATGAGCAGTTCTTC. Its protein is CASSKSPPRSSYNEQFF.

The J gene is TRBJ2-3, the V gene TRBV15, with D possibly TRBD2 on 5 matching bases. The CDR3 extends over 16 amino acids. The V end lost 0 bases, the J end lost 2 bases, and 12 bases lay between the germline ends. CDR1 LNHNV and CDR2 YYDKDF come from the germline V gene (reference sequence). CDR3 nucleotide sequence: TGTGCCACCAGCAGAGAGGAGCGGAGAGACACAGATACGCAGTATTTT. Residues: CATSREERRDTDTQYF.

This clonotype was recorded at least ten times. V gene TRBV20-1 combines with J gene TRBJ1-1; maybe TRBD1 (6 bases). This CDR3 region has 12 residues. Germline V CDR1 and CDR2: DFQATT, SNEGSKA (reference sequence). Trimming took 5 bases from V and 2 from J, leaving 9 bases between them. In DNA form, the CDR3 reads TGCAGTGCTCGGACAGTAAACACTGAAGCTTTCTTT. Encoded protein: CSARTVNTEAFF.

The CDR3 here is CASSDITSGRAANTGELFF. Written as DNA, the CDR3 is TGTGCCAGCAGCGATATTACTAGCGGGAGAGCTGCGAACACCGGGGAGCTGTTTTTT. The chain couples TRBV7-9 to TRBJ2-2; TRBD2 agrees at 11 bases. The CDR3 runs 19 residues. The V gene's germline CDR1 is SEHNR and CDR2 FQNEAQ (reference sequence). J gave up 0 bases and V 5 bases, and 11 bases lay outside the gene matches.

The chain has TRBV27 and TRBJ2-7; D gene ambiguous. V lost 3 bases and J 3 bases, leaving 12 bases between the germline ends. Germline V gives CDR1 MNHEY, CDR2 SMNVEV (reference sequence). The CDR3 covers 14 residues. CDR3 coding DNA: TGTGCCAGCAGTTTTAACCCTAGTGACTACGAGCAGTACTTC. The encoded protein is CASSFNPSDYEQYF.

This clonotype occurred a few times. This CDR3 is CASSQDYQYEQYF. The CDR3 DNA reads TGTGCCAGCAGCCAGGACTACCAATACGAGCAGTACTTC. This chain links TRBV3-1 with TRBJ2-7; D is perhaps TRBD2 (6 bases). The CDR3 contains 13 residues. From germline, CDR1 is LGHDT and CDR2 YNNKEL (reference sequence). V was pared by 3 bases and J by 4 bases, with 10 bases between.

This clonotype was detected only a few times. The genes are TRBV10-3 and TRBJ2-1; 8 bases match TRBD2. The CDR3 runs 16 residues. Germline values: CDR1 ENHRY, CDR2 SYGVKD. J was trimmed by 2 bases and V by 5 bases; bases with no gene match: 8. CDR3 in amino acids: CAISKREGPTYNEQFF. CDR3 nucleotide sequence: TGTGCCATCAGTAAACGGGAGGGACCAACCTACAATGAGCAGTTCTTC.

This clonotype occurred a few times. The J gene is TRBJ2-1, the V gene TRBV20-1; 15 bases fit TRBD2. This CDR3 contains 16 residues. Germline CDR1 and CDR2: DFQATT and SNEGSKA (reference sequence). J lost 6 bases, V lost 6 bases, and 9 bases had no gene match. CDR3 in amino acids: CSAPGLAGGSPNEQFF. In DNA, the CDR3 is TGCAGTGCCCCGGGACTAGCGGGAGGATCCCCCAATGAGCAGTTCTTC.

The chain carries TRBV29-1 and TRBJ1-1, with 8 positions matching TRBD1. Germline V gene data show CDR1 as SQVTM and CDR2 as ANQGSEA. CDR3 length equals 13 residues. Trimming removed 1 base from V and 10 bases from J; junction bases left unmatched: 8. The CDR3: CSVEVGQGGGAFF. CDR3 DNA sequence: TGCAGCGTTGAAGTAGGACAGGGTGGGGGAGCTTTCTTT. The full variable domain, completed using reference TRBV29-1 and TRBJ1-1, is SAVISQKPSRDICQRGTSLTIQCQVDSQVTMMFWYRQQPGQSLTLIATANQGSEATYESGFVIDKFPISRPNLTFSTLTVSNMSPEDSSIYLCSVEVGQGGGAFFGQGTRLTVV.

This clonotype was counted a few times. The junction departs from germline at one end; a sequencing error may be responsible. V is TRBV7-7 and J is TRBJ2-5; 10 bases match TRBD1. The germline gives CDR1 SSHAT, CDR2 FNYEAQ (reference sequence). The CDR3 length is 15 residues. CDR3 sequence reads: CASSQRTGGFETQYF. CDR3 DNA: TGTGCTAGCAGCCAGCGGACAGGGGGATTTGAGACCCAGTACTTC. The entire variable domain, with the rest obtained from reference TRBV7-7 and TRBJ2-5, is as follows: GAGVSQSPRYKVTKRGQDVTLRCDPISSHATLYWYQQALGQGPEFLTYFNYEAQPDKSGLPSDRFSAERPEGSISTLTIQRTEQRDSAMYRCASSQRTGGFETQYFGPGTRLLVL.

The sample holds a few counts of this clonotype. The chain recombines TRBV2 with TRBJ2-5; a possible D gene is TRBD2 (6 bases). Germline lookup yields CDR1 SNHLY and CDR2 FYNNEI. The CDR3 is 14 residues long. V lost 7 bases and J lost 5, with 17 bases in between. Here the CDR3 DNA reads TGTGCCAGCACCACAACCCCGGGGGTCGAGACCCAGTACTTC. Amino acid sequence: CASTTTPGVETQYF.

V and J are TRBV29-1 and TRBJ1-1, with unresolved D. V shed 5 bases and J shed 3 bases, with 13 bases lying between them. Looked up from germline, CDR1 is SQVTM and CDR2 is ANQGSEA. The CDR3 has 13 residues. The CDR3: CSVLDTMDTEAFF. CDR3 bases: TGCAGCGTTTTAGATACGATGGACACTGAAGCTTTCTTT.